Below, one T cell receptor beta chain is given with its context. The data were obtained in a study of blood T cell repertoires in COVID-19. As for the study in general: Some COVID-19 samples were acute and others convalescent; all came from the United States, Italy and Spain.

In the study's own analysis: Reference gene primer amplification in the assay estimated nucleated cell counts. Some clones are missing from TCRdb's copy, which holds only in-frame ones; the method was immunoSEQ multiplex PCR. That table furnishes V, J and clone size, whereas the DNA furnished D and trimming. The data hold about 91,000 clones, with roughly three quarters observed a single time. This CDR3 has 13 amino acids. Trimming left V 3 bases short and J 8 bases short, with 13 bases between. Sequencing used peripheral blood. The receptor's source is a woman aged 80 or over with acute or convalescent COVID-19. The chain is built from TRBV12-3 or TRBV12-4 and TRBJ1-1, with TRBD1 as a possible D gene (6 bases). The DNA of the CDR3 is TGTGCCAGCAGTTTCAGGACAGTACCCGAAGCTTTCTTT. This sequence encodes CASSFRTVPEAFF.